In its sample, the clone carrying this TCR beta chain was seen a few times. The CDR3 extends over 14 amino acids. V shed 6 bases and J 7 bases; nucleotides not matched to a gene: 4. Germline CDR1 reads SGDLS; CDR2 reads YYNGEE. These data originate in a study of blood T cell repertoires in COVID-19. Study-level information: Donors in the United States, Italy and Spain gave samples during acute or convalescent COVID-19.

Method: immunoSEQ multiplex PCR; TCRdb's copy keeps in-frame clones and lacks some. The sample carries 250,000 to 300,000 clones, approximately 84% recorded once. In assigning cohorts, the study relied on participant-reported clinical history. The gene calls are TRBV9 and TRBJ1-6; 10 positions agree with TRBD1. Sequenced material: PBMCs or T cells enriched from blood (not recorded which). This TCR derives from a man younger than 35 who had recovered from COVID-19. CDR3 nucleotide sequence: TGTGCCAGCACCTCGGGACAGGGGAATTCACCCCTCCACTTT. Its protein product is CASTSGQGNSPLHF.